This entry describes one T cell receptor (beta chain). Germline V gene lookup returns CDR1 MNHEY and CDR2 SMNVEV (reference sequence). This CDR3 spans 13 amino acids. The V gene end was trimmed by 5 bases and the J gene end by 6 bases; junction bases not matched to a gene: 5. The entry originates in a study of shared clonotypes between healthy human individuals. TCRdb keeps only in-frame clones here, not all; method: immunoSEQ multiplex PCR. The sample shows roughly 1,000,000 clones, around 78% of them seen only once. The chain has TRBV27 and TRBJ1-2; 8 bases line up with TRBD1. This clonotype was obtained from a man aged 18 to 30 in good health. Some clones in this sample may be carry-over from other donors' samples. Sequencing was done on a sample of memory CD4+ T cells from PBMCs. Specified subset: CD45RA-negative fraction. The chain's CDR3 is CASSNRQGNGYTF. The CDR3 nucleotides are TGTGCCAGCAGTAATCGACAGGGGAATGGCTACACCTTC.